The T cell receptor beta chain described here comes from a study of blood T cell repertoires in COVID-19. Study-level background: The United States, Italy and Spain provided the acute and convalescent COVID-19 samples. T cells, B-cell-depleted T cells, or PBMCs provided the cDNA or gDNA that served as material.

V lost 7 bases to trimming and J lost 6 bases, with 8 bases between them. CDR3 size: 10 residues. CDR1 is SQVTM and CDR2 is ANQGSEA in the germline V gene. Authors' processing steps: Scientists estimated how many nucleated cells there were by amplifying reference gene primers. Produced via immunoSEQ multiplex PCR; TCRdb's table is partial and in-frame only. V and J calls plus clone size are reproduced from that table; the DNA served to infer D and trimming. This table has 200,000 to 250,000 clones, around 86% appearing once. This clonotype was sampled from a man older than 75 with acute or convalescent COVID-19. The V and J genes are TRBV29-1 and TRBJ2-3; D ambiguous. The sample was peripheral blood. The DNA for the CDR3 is TGCAGCGCCGGTTGGGATACGCAGTATTTT. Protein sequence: CSAGWDTQYF.